This TCR beta chain appears in the sequencing data of a study of control samples from healthy donors and cancer patients. The data were produced by immunoSEQ multiplex PCR, yet TCRdb's version contains in-frame clones alone and is incomplete. Of around 140,000 clones detected, roughly nine tenths appear once; the ten largest clones hold under 9%. The junction had 9 bases not matched to a gene; V was cut back by 11 bases and J by 3 bases. The CDR3 totals 15 residues. CDR1 is MNHEY, CDR2 SVGAGI, per germline. V gene TRBV6-5 combines with J gene TRBJ1-5; TRBD1 agrees at 11 bases. The sample was blood. This TCR was sampled from a man aged 18 to 29 in good health. The CDR3 DNA sequence: TGTGCCTCGACGGACAGGGGGCTTTACAATCAGCCCCAGCATTTT. It is translated as CASTDRGLYNQPQHF.